Reported below is one T cell receptor beta chain. Its antigen is still unknown. These data belong to a study of T cells in tuberculosis. Study as a whole: The T cells targeted glucose monomycolate, a mycobacterial lipid, via CD1B.

The table came from immunoSEQ multiplex PCR; TCRdb's copy has only in-frame clones and leaves some out. The table has 35,000 to 55,000 clones, around 96% seen once; the top ten hold roughly 7%. General observations from the study: Samples were chosen by availability of cryopreserved specimens. The TCR-beta difference was not significant; alpha differences partly reflected length. Classification accuracy was over 85% (AUROC 0.90) with the GMM-specific repertoire.

Germline values: CDR1 MDHEN, CDR2 SYDVKM. The CDR3 is 13 residues long. Deletions cut 2 bases from V and 6 bases from J, with 10 bases between. This TCR was sampled from a donor between 5 and 29 years old with latent tuberculosis or without tuberculosis infection. What was sequenced was PBMCs. The V and J genes are TRBV28 and TRBJ1-2; D ambiguous. CDR3 sequence reads: CASSLISADGYTF. The CDR3 nucleotides are TGTGCCAGCAGTTTAATCTCCGCGGATGGCTACACCTTC.